This T cell receptor beta chain is drawn from a study of blood T cell repertoires in COVID-19. Data came from immunoSEQ multiplex PCR; TCRdb stores just in-frame clones and leaves some out. The sample carries 25,000 to 35,000 clones, over 75% recorded once. CDR1 is LGHNA and CDR2 is YSLEER in the germline V gene. This CDR3 has 15 residues. V lost 1 base and J lost 2; bases outside the gene matches: 3. This TCR came from a human donor in a cohort sampled during active COVID-19. Sequenced: peripheral blood. This chain joins TRBV4-3 and TRBJ1-2; 8 positions match TRBD1. The CDR3 DNA sequence: TGCGCCAGCAGCCAAGCAGGGGGCCTGAACTATGGCTACACCTTC. As protein: CASSQAGGLNYGYTF.